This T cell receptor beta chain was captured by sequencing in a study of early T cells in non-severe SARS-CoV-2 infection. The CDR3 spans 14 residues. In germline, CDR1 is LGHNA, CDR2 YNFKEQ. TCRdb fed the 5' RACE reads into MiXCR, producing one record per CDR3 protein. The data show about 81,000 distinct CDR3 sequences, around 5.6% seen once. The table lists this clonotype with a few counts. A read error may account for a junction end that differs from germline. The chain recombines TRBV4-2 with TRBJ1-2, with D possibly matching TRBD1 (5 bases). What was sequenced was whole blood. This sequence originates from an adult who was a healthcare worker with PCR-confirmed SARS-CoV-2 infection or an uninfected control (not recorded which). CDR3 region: CATSRDVVNYGYTF. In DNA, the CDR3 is TGTGCCACCAGCAGGGACGTGGTCAACTATGGCTACACCTTC.